These T cell receptor beta chains were read from a single sample in a study of T cell responses to AZD1222 COVID-19 vaccine. The method was immunoSEQ multiplex PCR; TCRdb's version includes in-frame clones alone and lacks a portion of them. Of about 130,000 clones listed, more than 85% are singletons. The sequencing here drew on peripheral blood, taken on day 0 of AZD1222 vaccination. The receptor set was obtained from an adult in good health. Each CDR3 is given with its conserved first and last residue. The D gene is left open where the match is weak. Part of the rows lack a size; the others show once, few, many or a class for expanded clones.

TRBD1,-,TRBV6-5,TRBJ1-4,CASSRTGVGEKLFF,TGTGCCAGCAGTAGGACAGGGGTCGGCGAAAAACTGTTTTTT
-,-,TRBV7-8,TRBJ1-1,CASSYRDGKNTEAFF,TGTGCCAGCAGCTACCGGGACGGAAAGAACACTGAAGCTTTCTTT
TRBD1,-,TRBV27,TRBJ1-6,CASSLGGTGRTPLHF,TGTGCCAGCAGTTTAGGTGGGACAGGTCGTACACCCCTCCACTTT
-,once,TRBV6-1,TRBJ1-3,CASSEVGTVLAGNTIYF,TGTGCCAGCAGTGAAGTGGGGACGGTTTTAGCTGGAAACACCATATATTTT
-,-,TRBV12-3/TRBV12-4,TRBJ2-1,CASTGYNEQFF,TGTGCCAGCACAGGGTACAATGAGCAGTTCTTC
-,-,TRBV5-1,TRBJ2-5,CASSLGPGGLETQYF,TGCGCCAGCAGCTTGGGTCCAGGGGGGTTAGAGACCCAGTACTTC
-,-,TRBV3-1/TRBV3-2,TRBJ2-2,CASSQASSAGELFF,TGTGCCAGCAGCCAAGCCTCTAGCGCCGGGGAGCTGTTTTTT
-,-,TRBV12-3/TRBV12-4,TRBJ1-1,CASSRRGTEAFF,TGTGCCAGCAGTCGAAGGGGGACTGAAGCTTTCTTT
-,-,TRBV6-5,TRBJ1-2,CASSYYGFNYGYTF,TGTGCCAGCAGTTATTACGGCTTTAACTATGGCTACACCTTC
TRBD2,-,TRBV7-6,TRBJ2-1,CASSRSGVGYNEQFF,TGTGCCAGCAGTCGGAGCGGGGTGGGGTACAATGAGCAGTTCTTC
TRBD1,-,TRBV3-1/TRBV3-2,TRBJ1-1,CASSQLSGTGDMNTEAFF,TGTGCCAGCAGCCAACTATCCGGGACAGGTGACATGAACACTGAAGCTTTCTTT
TRBD1,once,TRBV7-2,TRBJ2-3,CASSRDRATDTQYF,TGTGCCAGCAGTCGGGACAGAGCGACAGATACGCAGTATTTT
-,-,TRBV18,TRBJ1-1,CASSPPNGPHTHFNF,TGTGCCAGCTCACCACCCAACGGCCCACACACCCATTTTAATTTT
TRBD1,-,TRBV10-3,TRBJ1-6,CAITSETGYSPLHF,TGTGCCATAACCAGCGAGACAGGGTATTCACCCCTCCACTTT
-,-,TRBV3-1/TRBV3-2,TRBJ1-2,CASSQWGREGDRGYTF,TGTGCCAGCAGCCAATGGGGCAGGGAGGGGGATCGTGGCTACACCTTC
-,-,TRBV9,TRBJ2-7,CASSPNWDGSYEQYF,TGTGCCAGCAGCCCAAATTGGGACGGTTCCTACGAGCAGTACTTC